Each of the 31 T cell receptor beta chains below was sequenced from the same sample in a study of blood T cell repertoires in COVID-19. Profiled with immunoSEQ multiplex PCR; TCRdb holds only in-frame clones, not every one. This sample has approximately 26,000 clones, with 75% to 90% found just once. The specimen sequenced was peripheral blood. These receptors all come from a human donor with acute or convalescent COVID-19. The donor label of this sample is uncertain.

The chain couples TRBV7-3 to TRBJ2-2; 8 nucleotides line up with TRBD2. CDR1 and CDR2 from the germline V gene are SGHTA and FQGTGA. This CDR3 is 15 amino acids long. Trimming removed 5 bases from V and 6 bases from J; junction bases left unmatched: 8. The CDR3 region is CASSVIAGNAGELFF. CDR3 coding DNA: TGTGCCAGCAGCGTAATAGCGGGGAATGCCGGGGAGCTGTTTTTT.

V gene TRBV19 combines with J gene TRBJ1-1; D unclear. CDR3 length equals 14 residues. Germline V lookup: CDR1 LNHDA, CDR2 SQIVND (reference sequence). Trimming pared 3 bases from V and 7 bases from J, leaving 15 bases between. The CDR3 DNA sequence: TGTGCCAGTAGTATTGGCCCTGGCCGCCTTGAAGCTTTCTTT. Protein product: CASSIGPGRLEAFF.

CDR3 nucleotide sequence: TGTGCCGGGATCAGGGGCCCTGTTCGTGGCTACACCTTC. As protein: CAGIRGPVRGYTF. The chain recombines TRBV30 with TRBJ1-2, with D possibly TRBD1 on 6 matching bases. The CDR3 extends over 13 amino acids. From germline, CDR1 is GTSNPN and CDR2 SVGIG (reference sequence). Trimming took off 8 bases at V and 7 bases at J, with 20 bases between the two ends.

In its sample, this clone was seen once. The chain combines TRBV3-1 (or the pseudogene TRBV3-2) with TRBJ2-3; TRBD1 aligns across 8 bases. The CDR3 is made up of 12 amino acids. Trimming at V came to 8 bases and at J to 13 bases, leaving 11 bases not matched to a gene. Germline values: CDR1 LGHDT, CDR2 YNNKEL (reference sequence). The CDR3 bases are TGTGCCAGCCGAGGGCCGACAGGGGTGGAGTATTTT. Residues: CASRGPTGVEYF.

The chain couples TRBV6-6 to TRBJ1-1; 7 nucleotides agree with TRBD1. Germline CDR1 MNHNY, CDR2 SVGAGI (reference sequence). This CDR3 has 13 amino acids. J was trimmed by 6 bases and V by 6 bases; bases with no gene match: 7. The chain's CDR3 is CASRTRQGPEAFF. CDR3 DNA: TGTGCCAGCAGGACTAGACAGGGCCCTGAAGCTTTCTTT.

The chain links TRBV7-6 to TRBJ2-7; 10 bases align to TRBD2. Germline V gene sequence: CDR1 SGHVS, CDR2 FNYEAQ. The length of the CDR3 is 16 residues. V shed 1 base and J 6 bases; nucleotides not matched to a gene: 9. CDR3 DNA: TGTGCCAGCAGCTTAGGGGCTAGCGGGAGTTGGAGCGAGCAGTACTTC. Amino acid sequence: CASSLGASGSWSEQYF.

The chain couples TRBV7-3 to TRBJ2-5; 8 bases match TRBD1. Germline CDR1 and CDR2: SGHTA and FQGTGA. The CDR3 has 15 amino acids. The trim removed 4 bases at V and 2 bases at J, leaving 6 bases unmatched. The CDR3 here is CASSSKTGVQETQYF. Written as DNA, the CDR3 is TGTGCCAGCAGCTCTAAGACAGGGGTTCAAGAGACCCAGTACTTC.

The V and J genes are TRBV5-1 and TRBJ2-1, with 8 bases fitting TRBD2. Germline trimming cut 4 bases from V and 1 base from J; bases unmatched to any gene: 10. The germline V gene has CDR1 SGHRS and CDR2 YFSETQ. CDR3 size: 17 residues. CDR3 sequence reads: CASSGGVAGYSYNEQFF. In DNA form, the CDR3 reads TGCGCCAGCAGCGGGGGCGTAGCGGGGTATTCCTACAATGAGCAGTTCTTC.

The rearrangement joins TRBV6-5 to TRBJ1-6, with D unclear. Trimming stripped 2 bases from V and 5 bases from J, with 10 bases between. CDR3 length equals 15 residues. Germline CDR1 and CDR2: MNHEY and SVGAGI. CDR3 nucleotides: TGTGCCAGCAGTTACATGGGCAAGAATAATTCACCCCTCCACTTT. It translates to CASSYMGKNNSPLHF.

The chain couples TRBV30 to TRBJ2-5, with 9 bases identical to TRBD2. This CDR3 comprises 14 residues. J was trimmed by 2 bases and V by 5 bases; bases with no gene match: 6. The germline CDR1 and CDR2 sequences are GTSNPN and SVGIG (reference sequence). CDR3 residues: CAWGSGRIQETQYF. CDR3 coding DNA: TGTGCCTGGGGTAGCGGGAGAATTCAAGAGACCCAGTACTTC. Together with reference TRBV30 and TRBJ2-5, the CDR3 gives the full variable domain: SQTIHQWPATLVQPVGSPLSLECTVEGTSNPNLYWYRQAAGRGLQLLFYSVGIGQISSEVPQNLSASRPQDRQFILSSKKLLLSDSGFYLCAWGSGRIQETQYFGPGTRLLVL.

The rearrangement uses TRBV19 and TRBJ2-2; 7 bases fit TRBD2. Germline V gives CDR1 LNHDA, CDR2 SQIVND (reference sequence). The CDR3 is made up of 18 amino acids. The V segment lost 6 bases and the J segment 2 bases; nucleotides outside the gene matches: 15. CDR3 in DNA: TGTGCCAGTAGCACTATAGATTGGGGGAGGGGTAACACCGGGGAGCTGTTTTTT. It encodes CASSTIDWGRGNTGELFF.

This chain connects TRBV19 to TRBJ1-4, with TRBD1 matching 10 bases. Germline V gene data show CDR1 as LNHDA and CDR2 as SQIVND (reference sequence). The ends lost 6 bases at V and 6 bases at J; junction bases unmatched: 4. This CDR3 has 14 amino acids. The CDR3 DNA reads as TGTGCCAGTAGCCTCGGACAGGGGGATGAAAAACTGTTTTTT. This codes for CASSLGQGDEKLFF.

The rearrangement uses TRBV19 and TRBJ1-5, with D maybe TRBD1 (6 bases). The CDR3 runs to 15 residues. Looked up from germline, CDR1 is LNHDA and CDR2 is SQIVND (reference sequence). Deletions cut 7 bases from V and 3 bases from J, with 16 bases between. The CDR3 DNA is TGTGCCAGTACAACAGGGTCCAGGTCCAATCAGCCCCAGCATTTT. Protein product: CASTTGSRSNQPQHF.

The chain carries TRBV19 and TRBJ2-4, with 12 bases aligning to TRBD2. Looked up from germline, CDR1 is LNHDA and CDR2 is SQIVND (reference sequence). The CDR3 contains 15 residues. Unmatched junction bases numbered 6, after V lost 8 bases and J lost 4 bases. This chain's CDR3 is CASLPGTSGKNIQYF. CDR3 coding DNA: TGTGCCAGTTTACCCGGGACTAGCGGGAAAAACATTCAGTACTTC.

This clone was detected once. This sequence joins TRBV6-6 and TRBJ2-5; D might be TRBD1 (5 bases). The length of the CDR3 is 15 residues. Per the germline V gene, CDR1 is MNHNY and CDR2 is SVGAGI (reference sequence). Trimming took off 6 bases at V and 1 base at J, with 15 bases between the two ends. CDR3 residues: CASRARTGFQETQYF. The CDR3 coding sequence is TGTGCCAGCAGAGCCCGAACAGGCTTCCAAGAGACCCAGTACTTC.

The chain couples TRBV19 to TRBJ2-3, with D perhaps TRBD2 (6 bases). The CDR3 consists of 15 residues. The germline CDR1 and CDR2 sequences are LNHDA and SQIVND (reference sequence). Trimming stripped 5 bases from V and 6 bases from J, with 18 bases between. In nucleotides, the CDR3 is TGTGCCAGTAGTGCCCGACTAGTAAGGGATGATACGCAGTATTTT. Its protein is CASSARLVRDDTQYF. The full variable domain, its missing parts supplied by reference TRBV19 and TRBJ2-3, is DGGITQSPKYLFRKEGQNVTLSCEQNLNHDAMYWYRQDPGQGLRLIYYSQIVNDFQKGDIAEGYSVSREKKESFPLTVTSAQKNPTAFYLCASSARLVRDDTQYFGPGTRLTVL.

Written as DNA, the CDR3 is TGTGCCAGCAGCTTTAGCGGGAGGGCCGGCACCGGGGAGCTGTTTTTT. As protein: CASSFSGRAGTGELFF. The chain links TRBV7-3 to TRBJ2-2; 11 bases map to TRBD2. V trimming: 3 bases; J trimming: 4 bases; junction bases outside the gene matches: 4. The CDR3 extends over 16 amino acids. In germline, CDR1 is SGHTA, CDR2 FQGTGA.

CDR3 in DNA: TGTGCCAGTAGTATCGACAGGGGTCGTGAAGCTTTCTTT. Translated: CASSIDRGREAFF. The V call is TRBV19, the J call TRBJ1-1; 8 nucleotides agree with TRBD1. This CDR3 comprises 13 residues. The ends lost 3 bases at V and 7 bases at J; junction bases unmatched: 4. The germline CDR1 and CDR2 sequences are LNHDA and SQIVND (reference sequence).

CDR3 DNA: TGTGCCAGCAGCTTGTCCGCCGGGACTAGCGGGAGCGGGCCGTACTTC. Translation: CASSLSAGTSGSGPYF. The chain employs TRBV5-8 and TRBJ2-7, with 14 positions matching TRBD2. This CDR3 is built from 16 residues. V lost 1 base and J lost 12; bases outside the gene matches: 12. Germline CDR1 is SGHTS and CDR2 is YDEGEE.

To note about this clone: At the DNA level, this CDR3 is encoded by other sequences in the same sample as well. The CDR3 loop reads CASSRGRQETQYF. CDR3 coding DNA: TGTGCCAGCTCGCGCGGGAGACAAGAGACCCAGTACTTC. The rearrangement joins TRBV6-5 to TRBJ2-5, with 7 bases fitting TRBD2. Germline V CDR1 and CDR2: MNHEY, SVGAGI. J gave up 2 bases and V 8 bases, and 5 bases lay outside the gene matches. CDR3 length: 13 residues.

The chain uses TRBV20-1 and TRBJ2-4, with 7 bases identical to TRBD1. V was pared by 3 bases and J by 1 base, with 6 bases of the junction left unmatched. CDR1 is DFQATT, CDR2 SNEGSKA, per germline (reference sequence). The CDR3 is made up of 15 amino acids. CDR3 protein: CSASVLQGAKNIQYF. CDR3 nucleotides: TGCAGTGCTAGTGTCCTACAGGGGGCCAAAAACATTCAGTACTTC.

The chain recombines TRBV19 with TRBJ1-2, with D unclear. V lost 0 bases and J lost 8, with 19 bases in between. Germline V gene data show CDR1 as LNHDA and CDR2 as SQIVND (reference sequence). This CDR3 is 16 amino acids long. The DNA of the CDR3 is TGTGCCAGTAGTATAGACTACCCTTCGGGGTTCAAAGGCTACACCTTC. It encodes CASSIDYPSGFKGYTF.

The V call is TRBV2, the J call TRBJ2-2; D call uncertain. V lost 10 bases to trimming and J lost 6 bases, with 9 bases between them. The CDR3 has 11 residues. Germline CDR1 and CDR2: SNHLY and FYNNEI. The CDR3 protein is CATELSGELFF. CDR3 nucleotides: TGTGCCACCGAGCTGTCCGGGGAGCTGTTTTTT.

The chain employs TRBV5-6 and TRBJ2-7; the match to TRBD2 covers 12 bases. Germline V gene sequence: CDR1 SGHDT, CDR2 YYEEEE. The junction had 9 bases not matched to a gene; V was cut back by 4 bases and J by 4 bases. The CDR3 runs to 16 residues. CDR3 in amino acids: CASSPWTSGELYEQYF. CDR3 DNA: TGTGCCAGCAGCCCATGGACTAGCGGGGAGTTATACGAGCAGTACTTC.

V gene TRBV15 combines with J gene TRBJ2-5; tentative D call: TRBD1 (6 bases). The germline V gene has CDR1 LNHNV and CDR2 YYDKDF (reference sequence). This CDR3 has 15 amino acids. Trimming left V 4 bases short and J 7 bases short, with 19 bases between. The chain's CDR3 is CATSNSQTARGTQYF. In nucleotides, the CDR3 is TGTGCCACCAGCAATTCCCAGACAGCCAGGGGGACCCAGTACTTC.

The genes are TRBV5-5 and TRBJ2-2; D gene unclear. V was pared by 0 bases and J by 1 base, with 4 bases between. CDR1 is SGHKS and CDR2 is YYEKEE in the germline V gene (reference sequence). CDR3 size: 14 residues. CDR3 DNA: TGTGCCAGCAGCTTGGCCCTGAACACCGGGGAGCTGTTTTTT. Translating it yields CASSLALNTGELFF.

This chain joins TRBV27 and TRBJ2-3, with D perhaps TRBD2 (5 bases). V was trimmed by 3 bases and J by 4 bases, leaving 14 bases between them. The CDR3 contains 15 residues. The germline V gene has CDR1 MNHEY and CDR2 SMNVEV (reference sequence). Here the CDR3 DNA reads TGTGCCAGCAGTTTGGGGTCCCGGGGATCAGATACGCAGTATTTT. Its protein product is CASSLGSRGSDTQYF.

The CDR3 DNA is TGTGCCAACGGAATATCAGGGTATTACACTGAAGCTTTCTTT. Its translation is CANGISGYYTEAFF. V gene TRBV6-4 combines with J gene TRBJ1-1; D is perhaps TRBD1 (5 bases). This CDR3 is built from 14 residues. CDR1 is MRHNA and CDR2 is SNTAGT in the germline V gene. Trimming removed 10 bases at V and 3 bases at J, with 18 bases between.

As DNA, the CDR3 is TGTGCCAGCAGTTACGGGCACGGAACGAGCTCCTACGAGCAGTACGTC. Its translation: CASSYGHGTSSYEQYV. The J gene is TRBJ2-7, the V gene TRBV6-5; no definite D call. Trimming took off 2 bases at V and 0 bases at J, with 14 bases between the two ends. This CDR3 comprises 16 residues. From germline, CDR1 is MNHEY and CDR2 SVGAGI.

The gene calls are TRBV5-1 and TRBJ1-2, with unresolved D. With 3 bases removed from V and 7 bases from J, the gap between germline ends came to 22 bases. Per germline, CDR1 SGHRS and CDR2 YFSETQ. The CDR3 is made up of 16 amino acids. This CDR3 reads CASSSSQRSINLGYTF. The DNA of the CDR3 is TGCGCCAGCAGCTCGAGCCAGCGAAGTATTAACCTTGGCTACACCTTC.

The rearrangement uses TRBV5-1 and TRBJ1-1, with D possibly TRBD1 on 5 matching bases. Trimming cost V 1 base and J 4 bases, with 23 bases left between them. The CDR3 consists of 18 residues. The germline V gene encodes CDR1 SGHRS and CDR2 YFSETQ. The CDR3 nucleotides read TGCGCCAGCAGCTTGTTGGGAGGCAGGGAAGAGGCGTCCACTGAAGCTTTCTTT. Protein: CASSLLGGREEASTEAFF. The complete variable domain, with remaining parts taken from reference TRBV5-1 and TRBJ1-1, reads KAGVTQTPRYLIKTRGQQVTLSCSPISGHRSVSWYQQTPGQGLQFLFEYFSETQRNKGNFPGRFSGRQFSNSRSEMNVSTLELGDSALYLCASSLLGGREEASTEAFFGQGTRLTVV.